Below are 18 T cell receptor beta chains sequenced from a single sample in a study of T-cell reconstitution after alpha-beta-depleted transplantation in children. TCRbeta library construction was performed incorporating unique molecular identifiers. TCRdb reprocessed the PCR reads via MiXCR and lists one record per CDR3 protein. The table lists more than 550,000 distinct CDR3 sequences, roughly a tenth of them singletons. The input for sequencing was PBMCs from the stem cell graft donor, taken from the stem cell graft. The receptors shown here come from a human donor who donated a stem cell graft to a child with acute myeloid leukemia.

The sample holds a few counts of this clonotype. V and J are TRBV7-2 and TRBJ1-6; tentative D call: TRBD1 (5 bases). From germline, CDR1 is SGHTA and CDR2 FQGNSA. The CDR3 spans 14 residues. The V end was cut by 4 bases, the J end by 9 bases, with 13 bases between. DNA of the CDR3: TGTGCCAGCAGCTCCTCCAGGGCCGGTTCACCCCTCCACTTT. As protein: CASSSSRAGSPLHF.

This clonotype was observed a handful of times. CDR3: CASTGGGLGGHEQYF. The CDR3 nucleotides read TGTGCCAGCACCGGAGGGGGACTAGGAGGCCACGAGCAGTACTTC. The genes are TRBV25-1 and TRBJ2-7; 8 positions match TRBD2. V shed 7 bases and J 5 bases; nucleotides not matched to a gene: 13. The CDR3 runs to 15 residues. The germline V gene has CDR1 MGHDK and CDR2 SYGVNS.

The gene calls are TRBV7-8 and TRBJ1-3; D is ambiguous. Germline CDR1 reads SGHVS; CDR2 reads FQNEAQ. The CDR3 runs 15 residues. The V gene lost 1 base and the J gene lost 1 base, with 8 bases spanning the gap. The CDR3 loop is CASSLDWRSGNTIYF. The CDR3 DNA is TGTGCCAGCAGCTTAGATTGGCGATCTGGAAACACCATATATTTT.

The gene calls are TRBV7-8 and TRBJ1-4, with 7 positions matching TRBD1. Trimming at V came to 2 bases and at J to 7 bases, leaving 10 bases not matched to a gene. Germline loops: CDR1 SGHVS, CDR2 FQNEAQ. The CDR3 has 16 amino acids. CDR3 coding DNA: TGTGCCAGCAGCTTAAGTCACGCAGGGGGTGGTGAAAAACTGTTTTTT. It encodes CASSLSHAGGGEKLFF. The full variable domain, in which reference TRBV7-8 and TRBJ1-4 provide the parts outside the CDR3, is GAGVSQSPRYKVAKRGQDVALRCDPISGHVSLFWYQQALGQGPEFLTYFQNEAQLDKSGLPSDRFFAERPEGSVSTLKIQRTQQEDSAVYLCASSLSHAGGGEKLFFGSGTQLSVL.

This clonotype was seen only a few times. The J gene is TRBJ2-2, the V gene TRBV2; a weak D match, TRBD2 (5 bases). CDR1 and CDR2 (germline): SNHLY, FYNNEI. V gave up 8 bases and J gave up 7 bases, with 11 bases separating them. The CDR3 consists of 12 residues. Here the CDR3 reads CASVREIGELFF. The CDR3 region has the DNA TGTGCCAGCGTCCGGGAAATCGGGGAGCTGTTTTTT.

The chain has TRBV7-2 and TRBJ2-2; D is perhaps TRBD2 (6 bases). The CDR3 runs to 14 residues. Germline lookup yields CDR1 SGHTA and CDR2 FQGNSA. V was pared by 4 bases and J by 6 bases, with 12 bases between. The CDR3 is CASSWGLSPGELFF. Here the CDR3 DNA reads TGTGCCAGCAGCTGGGGACTCTCCCCCGGGGAGCTGTTTTTT.

This clonotype came up a few times. The rearrangement joins TRBV29-1 to TRBJ1-2; D gene uncertain. Trimming left V 4 bases short and J 2 bases short, with 5 bases between. The germline gives CDR1 SQVTM, CDR2 ANQGSEA. This CDR3 region has 11 residues. CDR3: CSVAGNYGYTF. In DNA, the CDR3 is TGCAGCGTTGCTGGGAACTATGGCTACACCTTC.

This clonotype appeared many times. The chain uses TRBV5-1 and TRBJ1-1; 8 bases are a match to TRBD1. V dropped 1 base and J dropped 5; count of bases not matched to a gene: 19. The CDR3 is made up of 19 amino acids. Germline CDR1 is SGHRS and CDR2 is YFSETQ. The CDR3 bases are TGCGCCAGCAGCTTGTCATCGGGACAGGATTCTTTTGTCGGAACTGAAGCTTTCTTT. It is translated as CASSLSSGQDSFVGTEAFF.

This clonotype has at least ten counts. This chain connects TRBV20-1 to TRBJ2-4; TRBD1 is a possible D gene (6 bases). This CDR3 is built from 14 residues. Germline-derived CDR1 and CDR2 are DFQATT and SNEGSKA (reference sequence). Trimming cost V 3 bases and J 7 bases, with 16 bases left between them. DNA of the CDR3: TGCAGTGCTAGTTCCATTGTCGGACAGAACATTCAGTACTTC. This codes for CSASSIVGQNIQYF.

This clonotype was detected ten times or more. The chain is built from TRBV27 and TRBJ2-2, with TRBD2 matching 10 bases. The germline CDR1 and CDR2 sequences are MNHEY and SMNVEV (reference sequence). The CDR3 loop spans 19 amino acids. The trim removed 2 bases at V and 7 bases at J, leaving 16 bases unmatched. This CDR3 reads CASSLLAGALLGGVGELFF. The CDR3 DNA sequence: TGTGCCAGCAGTTTACTAGCGGGAGCCCTTCTAGGCGGAGTCGGGGAGCTGTTTTTT.

The gene calls are TRBV2 and TRBJ1-4, with 10 bases identical to TRBD1. The V gene end was trimmed by 6 bases and the J gene end by 8 bases; junction bases not matched to a gene: 6. Germline CDR1 reads SNHLY; CDR2 reads FYNNEI. The CDR3 runs 14 residues. The CDR3, as DNA: TGTGCCAGCAGGGGGGACAGGGGACAGGAAAAACTGTTTTTT. Amino acid sequence: CASRGDRGQEKLFF.

This clonotype has ten or more counts. CDR3 amino acids: CASSYTTSGRAGTYEQYF. The CDR3 coding sequence is TGTGCCAGCAGTTACACCACTAGCGGGAGGGCCGGTACGTACGAGCAGTACTTC. The J gene is TRBJ2-7, the V gene TRBV6-2 or TRBV6-3; the match to TRBD2 covers 13 bases. This CDR3 is 18 amino acids long. V gave up 2 bases and J gave up 4 bases; unmatched junction bases: 11. The germline CDR1 and CDR2 sequences are MNHEY and SVGEGT.

The gene calls are TRBV5-5 and TRBJ2-5; 9 bases match TRBD1. The V gene end was trimmed by 6 bases and the J gene end by 3 bases; junction bases not matched to a gene: 6. Germline V gives CDR1 SGHKS, CDR2 YYEKEE (reference sequence). The length of the CDR3 is 14 residues. The CDR3 region has the DNA TGTGCCAGCATCCCCGGACAGGGGAAAGAGACCCAGTACTTC. Encoded protein: CASIPGQGKETQYF. Complete variable domain (other parts from reference TRBV5-5 and TRBJ2-5): DAGVTQSPTHLIKTRGQQVTLRCSPISGHKSVSWYQQVLGQGPQFIFQYYEKEERGRGNFPDRFSARQFPNYSSELNVNALLLGDSALYLCASIPGQGKETQYFGPGTRLLVL.

This chain links TRBV18 with TRBJ1-2; D remains unclear. The germline V gene encodes CDR1 KGHSH and CDR2 LQKENI. V dropped 2 bases and J dropped 3 bases, with 13 bases sitting between them. The CDR3 contains 15 residues. Written as DNA, the CDR3 is TGTGCCAGCTCACCATTTGCAGGTTCGGACTATGGCTACACCTTC. Encoded protein: CASSPFAGSDYGYTF.

This clonotype has just a few counts. The chain joins TRBV4-2 to TRBJ2-2; D is undetermined. The CDR3 covers 18 residues. The germline gives CDR1 LGHNA, CDR2 YNFKEQ. V was cut by 0 bases and J by 0 bases, with 14 bases left in between. The CDR3 DNA sequence: TGTGCCAGCAGCCAAGAATCGCAGTCAACTGCGAACACCGGGGAGCTGTTTTTT. It specifies CASSQESQSTANTGELFF.

With respect to this clonotype: Mismatch with germline at one junction end may stem from a read error. The CDR3 coding sequence is TGTGCTAGCAGCTTAGGGGTTGATAGCTCCTACGAGCAGTACTTC. The encoded protein is CASSLGVDSSYEQYF. This chain joins TRBV7-7 and TRBJ2-7; possibly TRBD1 for D (5 bases). CDR3 length equals 15 residues. CDR1 is SSHAT and CDR2 is FNYEAQ in the germline V gene (reference sequence).

This clonotype was counted only a few times. V usage is TRBV7-3 and J usage is TRBJ2-3; perhaps TRBD2 as D (6 bases). V was cut by 0 bases and J by 5 bases, with 12 bases left in between. This CDR3 has 15 amino acids. CDR1 and CDR2 from the germline V gene are SGHTA and FQGTGA. The CDR3 region is CASSLTELARDTQYF. The CDR3, as DNA: TGTGCCAGCAGCTTAACGGAGCTAGCGAGAGATACGCAGTATTTT. The full variable domain, rest sourced from reference TRBV7-3 and TRBJ2-3, is GAGVSQTPSNKVTEKGKYVELRCDPISGHTALYWYRQSLGQGPEFLIYFQGTGAADDSGLPNDRFFAVRPEGSVSTLKIQRTERGDSAVYLCASSLTELARDTQYFGPGTRLTVL.

V gene TRBV6-1 combines with J gene TRBJ1-3; D not resolved. Germline V CDR1 and CDR2: MNHNS, SASEGT. CDR3 length equals 13 residues. Between the trimmed V and J ends, which lost 6 bases and 3 bases, there was a span of 9 bases. The CDR3 reads CASRPGHGNTIYF. CDR3 DNA: TGTGCCAGCAGGCCGGGCCATGGAAACACCATATATTTT.